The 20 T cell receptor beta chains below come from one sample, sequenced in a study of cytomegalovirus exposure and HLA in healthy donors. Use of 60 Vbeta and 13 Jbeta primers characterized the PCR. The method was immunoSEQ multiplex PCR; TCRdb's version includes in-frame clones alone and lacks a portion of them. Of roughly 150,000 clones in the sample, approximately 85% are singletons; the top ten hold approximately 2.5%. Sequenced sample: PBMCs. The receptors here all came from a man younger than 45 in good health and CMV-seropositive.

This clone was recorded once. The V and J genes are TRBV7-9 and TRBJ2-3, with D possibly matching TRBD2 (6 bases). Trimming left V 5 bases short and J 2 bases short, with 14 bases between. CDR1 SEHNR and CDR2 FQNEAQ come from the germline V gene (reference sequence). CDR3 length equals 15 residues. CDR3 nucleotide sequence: TGTGCCAGCAGCGCCCGGGACTCATTCACAGATACGCAGTATTTT. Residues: CASSARDSFTDTQYF. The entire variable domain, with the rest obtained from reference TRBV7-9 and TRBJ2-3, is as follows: DTGVSQNPRHKITKRGQNVTFRCDPISEHNRLYWYRQTLGQGPEFLTYFQNEAQLEKSRLLSDRFSAERPKGSFSTLEIQRTEQGDSAMYLCASSARDSFTDTQYFGPGTRLTVL.

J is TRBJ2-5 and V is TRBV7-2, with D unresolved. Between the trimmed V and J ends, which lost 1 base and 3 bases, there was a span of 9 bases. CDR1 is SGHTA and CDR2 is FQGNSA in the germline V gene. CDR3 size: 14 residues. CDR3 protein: CASSLVNIEETQYF. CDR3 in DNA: TGTGCCAGCAGCTTAGTAAACATCGAAGAGACCCAGTACTTC.

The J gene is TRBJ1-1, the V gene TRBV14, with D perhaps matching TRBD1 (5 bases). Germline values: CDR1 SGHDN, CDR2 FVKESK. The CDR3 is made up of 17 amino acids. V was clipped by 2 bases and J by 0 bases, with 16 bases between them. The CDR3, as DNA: TGTGCCAGCAGCCAATATAGGGGCGCCAGCCTGAACACTGAAGCTTTCTTT. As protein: CASSQYRGASLNTEAFF.

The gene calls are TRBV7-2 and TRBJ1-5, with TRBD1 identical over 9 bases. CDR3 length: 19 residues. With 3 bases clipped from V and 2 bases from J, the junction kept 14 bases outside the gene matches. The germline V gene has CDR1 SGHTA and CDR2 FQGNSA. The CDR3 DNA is TGTGCCAGCAGCTTTCGGGACAGGGCGTCTCTAAATGGCAATCAGCCCCAGCATTTT. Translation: CASSFRDRASLNGNQPQHF. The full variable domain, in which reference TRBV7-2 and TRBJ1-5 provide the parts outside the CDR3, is GAGVSQSPSNKVTEKGKDVELRCDPISGHTALYWYRQSLGQGLEFLIYFQGNSAPDKSGLPSDRFSAERTGGSVSTLTIQRTQQEDSAVYLCASSFRDRASLNGNQPQHFGDGTRLSIL.

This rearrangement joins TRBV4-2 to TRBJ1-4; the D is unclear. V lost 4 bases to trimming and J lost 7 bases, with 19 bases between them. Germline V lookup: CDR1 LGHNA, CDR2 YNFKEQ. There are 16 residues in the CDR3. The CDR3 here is CASSPSGEVGVEKLFF. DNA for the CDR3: TGTGCCAGCAGCCCCTCCGGGGAGGTCGGGGTTGAAAAACTGTTTTTT.

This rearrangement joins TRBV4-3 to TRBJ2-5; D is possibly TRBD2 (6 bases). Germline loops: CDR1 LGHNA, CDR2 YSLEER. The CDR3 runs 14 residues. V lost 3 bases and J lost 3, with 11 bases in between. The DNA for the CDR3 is TGCGCCAGCAGCCAGTTTAGCGGAGAAGAGACCCAGTACTTC. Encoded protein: CASSQFSGEETQYF.

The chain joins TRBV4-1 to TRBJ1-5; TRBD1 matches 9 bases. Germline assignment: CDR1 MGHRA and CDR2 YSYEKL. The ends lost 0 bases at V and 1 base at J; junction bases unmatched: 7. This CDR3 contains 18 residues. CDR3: CASSQEGGQGSSNQPQHF. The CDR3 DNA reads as TGCGCCAGCAGCCAAGAAGGGGGACAGGGTTCGAGCAATCAGCCCCAGCATTTT.

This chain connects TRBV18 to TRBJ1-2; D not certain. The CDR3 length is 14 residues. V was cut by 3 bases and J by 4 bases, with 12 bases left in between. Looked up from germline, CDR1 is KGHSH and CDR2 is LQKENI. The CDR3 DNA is TGTGCCAGCTCACCTGAGACTTCCGCCTATGGCTACACCTTC. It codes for CASSPETSAYGYTF.

The CDR3 region is CASSRTSGSPPGWSDTQYF. DNA for the CDR3: TGTGCCAGCAGCCGGACTAGCGGGAGTCCGCCGGGGTGGTCAGATACGCAGTATTTT. V is TRBV5-5 and J is TRBJ2-3; 13 nucleotides agree with TRBD2. V gave up 4 bases and J gave up 4 bases; unmatched junction bases: 15. The CDR3 has 19 residues. The germline V gene has CDR1 SGHKS and CDR2 YYEKEE (reference sequence).

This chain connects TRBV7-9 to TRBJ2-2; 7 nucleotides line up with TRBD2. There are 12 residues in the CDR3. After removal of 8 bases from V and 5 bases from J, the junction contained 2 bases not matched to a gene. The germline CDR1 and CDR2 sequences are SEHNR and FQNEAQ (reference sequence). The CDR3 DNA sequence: TGTGCCAGCGGGAGGGATACCGGGGAGCTGTTTTTT. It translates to CASGRDTGELFF.

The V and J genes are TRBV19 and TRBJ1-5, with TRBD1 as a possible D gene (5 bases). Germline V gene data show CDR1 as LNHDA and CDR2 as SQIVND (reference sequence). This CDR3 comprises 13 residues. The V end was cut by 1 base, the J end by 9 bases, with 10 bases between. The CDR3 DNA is TGTGCCAGTAGTATAGGGAGGGGATCGCCCCAGCATTTT. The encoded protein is CASSIGRGSPQHF.

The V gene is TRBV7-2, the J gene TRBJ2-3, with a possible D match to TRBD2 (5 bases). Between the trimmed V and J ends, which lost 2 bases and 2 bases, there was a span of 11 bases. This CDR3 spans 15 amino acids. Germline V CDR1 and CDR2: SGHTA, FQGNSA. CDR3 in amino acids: CASSLLQRTTDTQYF. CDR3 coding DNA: TGTGCCAGCAGCTTATTACAGCGGACCACAGATACGCAGTATTTT.

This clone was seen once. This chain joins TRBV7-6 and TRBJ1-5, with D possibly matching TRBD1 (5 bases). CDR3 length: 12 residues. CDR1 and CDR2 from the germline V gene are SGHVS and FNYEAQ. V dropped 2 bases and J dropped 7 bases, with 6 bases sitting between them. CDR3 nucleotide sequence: TGTGCCAGCAGCTTACAGGGCCAGCCCCAGCATTTT. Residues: CASSLQGQPQHF.

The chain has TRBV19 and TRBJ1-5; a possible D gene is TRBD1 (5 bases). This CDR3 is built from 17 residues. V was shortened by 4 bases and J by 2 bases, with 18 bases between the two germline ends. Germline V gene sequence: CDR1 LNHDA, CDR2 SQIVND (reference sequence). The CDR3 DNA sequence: TGTGCCAGTAGTAGTCAGCCAATTACGGGGGGCAATCAGCCCCAGCATTTT. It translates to CASSSQPITGGNQPQHF.

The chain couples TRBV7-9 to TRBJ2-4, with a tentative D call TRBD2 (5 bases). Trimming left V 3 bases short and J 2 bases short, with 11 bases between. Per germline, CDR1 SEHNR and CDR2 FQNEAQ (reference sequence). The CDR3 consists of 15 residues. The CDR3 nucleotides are TGTGCCAGCAGCTTCACCGGGGATCCCAAAAACATTCAGTACTTC. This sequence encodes CASSFTGDPKNIQYF.

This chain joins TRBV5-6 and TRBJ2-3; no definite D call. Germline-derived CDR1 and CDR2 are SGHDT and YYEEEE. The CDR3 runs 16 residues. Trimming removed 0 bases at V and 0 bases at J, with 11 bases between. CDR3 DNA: TGTGCCAGCAGCTTGGGACTTAAGATAAGCACAGATACGCAGTATTTT. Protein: CASSLGLKISTDTQYF.

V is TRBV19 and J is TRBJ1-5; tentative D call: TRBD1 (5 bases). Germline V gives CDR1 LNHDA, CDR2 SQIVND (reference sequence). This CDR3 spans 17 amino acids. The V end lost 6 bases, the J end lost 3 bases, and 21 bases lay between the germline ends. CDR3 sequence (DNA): TGTGCCAGTAGCATCTGGAGCGGGGGTGGGAACAATCAGCCCCAGCATTTT. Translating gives CASSIWSGGGNNQPQHF.

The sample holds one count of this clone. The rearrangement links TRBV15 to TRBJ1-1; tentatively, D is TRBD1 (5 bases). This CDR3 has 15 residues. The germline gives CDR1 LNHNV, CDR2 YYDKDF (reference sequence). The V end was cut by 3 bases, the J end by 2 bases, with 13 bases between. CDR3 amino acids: CATSRAGTHNTEAFF. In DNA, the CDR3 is TGTGCCACCAGCAGGGCGGGGACGCATAACACTGAAGCTTTCTTT.

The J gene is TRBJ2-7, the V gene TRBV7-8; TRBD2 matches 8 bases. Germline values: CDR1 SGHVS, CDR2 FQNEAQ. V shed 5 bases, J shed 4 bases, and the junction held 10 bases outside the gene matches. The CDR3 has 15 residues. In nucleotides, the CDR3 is TGTGCCAGCAGCCGACTAGCGACGGGTCCTTACGAGCAGTACGTC. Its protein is CASSRLATGPYEQYV.

The CDR3 reads CASSQVGPPNTGELFF. The CDR3 DNA sequence: TGTGCCAGCAGCCAAGTGGGCCCGCCGAACACCGGGGAGCTGTTTTTT. V gene TRBV4-2 combines with J gene TRBJ2-2, with D unresolved. V was pared by 1 base and J by 0 bases, with 9 bases between. The CDR3 contains 16 residues. Germline V gives CDR1 LGHNA, CDR2 YNFKEQ.